The clone carrying this TCR beta chain was seen more than once but under ten times. The sample is drawn from a study of blood T cell repertoires in COVID-19. Assay used: immunoSEQ multiplex PCR; TCRdb lists only in-frame clones, some missing. The sample has hundreds of thousands of clones, almost 85% seen once; the top ten hold under 2%. Trimming took 6 bases from V and 3 from J; bases not matched to a gene: 4. The germline CDR1 and CDR2 sequences are MNHEY and SVGAGI. The CDR3 sequence is 14 residues long. The sample consisted of peripheral blood. The chain carries TRBV6-5 and TRBJ2-7; 11 nucleotides agree with TRBD1. The origin of this receptor is a woman of 80 years or more with acute or convalescent COVID-19. DNA of the CDR3: TGTGCCAGCAGAACCGGGACAGGGGGCTACGAGCAGTACTTC. It yields the protein CASRTGTGGYEQYF.